The 23 T cell receptor beta chains in this list originate from one sample, sequenced in a study of response to subunit inactivated influenza vaccine. TCRdb re-called the RT-PCR reads through MiXCR, storing one row per CDR3 protein. The table includes hundreds of thousands of distinct CDR3 sequences, approximately 24% detected once. This specimen consisted of CD4+ T cells sorted from PBMCs, obtained around 5 days after vaccination. These receptors were obtained from a man between 45 and 60 years old who received an inactivated influenza vaccine.

The chain carries TRBV10-3 and TRBJ2-7, with 11 bases aligning to TRBD2. J lost 2 bases, V lost 6 bases, and 0 bases had no gene match. This CDR3 region has 13 residues. CDR1 and CDR2 (germline): ENHRY, SYGVKD. The CDR3 coding sequence is TGTGCCATCAGGGGACTAGCGGCCTACGAGCAGTACTTC. Translating it yields CAIRGLAAYEQYF.

This clonotype was seen a handful of times. This sequence joins TRBV15 and TRBJ2-7, with 8 positions matching TRBD1. The CDR3 spans 15 residues. Trimming at V came to 0 bases and at J to 4 bases, leaving 5 bases not matched to a gene. CDR1 is LNHNV, CDR2 YYDKDF, per germline (reference sequence). CDR3 protein: CATSRDRDRYYEQYF. The CDR3 bases are TGTGCCACCAGCAGAGATCGGGACAGGTATTACGAGCAGTACTTC.

This chain links TRBV10-3 with TRBJ2-6; D not resolved. Germline values: CDR1 ENHRY, CDR2 SYGVKD. Trimming pared 0 bases from V and 0 bases from J, leaving 12 bases between. This CDR3 comprises 18 residues. DNA for the CDR3: TGTGCCATCAGTGAGTCACAAGCCCTTACCTCTGGGGCCAACGTCCTGACTTTC. Its translation is CAISESQALTSGANVLTF.

This clonotype was recorded only once. V gene TRBV6-1 combines with J gene TRBJ2-2; 10 nucleotides match TRBD1. The V segment lost 6 bases and the J segment 4 bases; nucleotides outside the gene matches: 2. From germline, CDR1 is MNHNS and CDR2 SASEGT. The CDR3 covers 14 residues. CDR3 sequence reads: CASRRQGATGELFF. In DNA, the CDR3 is TGTGCCAGCAGAAGACAGGGGGCCACCGGGGAGCTGTTTTTT.

V is TRBV7-2 and J is TRBJ2-7; tentatively, D is TRBD1 (5 bases). V lost 5 bases, J lost 3 bases, and 11 bases lay in between. Germline V gives CDR1 SGHTA, CDR2 FQGNSA. This CDR3 region has 13 residues. CDR3 amino acids: CASSPAQGYEQYF. The CDR3 region has the DNA TGTGCCAGCAGCCCTGCCCAGGGCTACGAGCAGTACTTC.

This clonotype appeared a few times. The V and J genes are TRBV29-1 and TRBJ1-4, with 7 bases matching TRBD1. Trimming at V came to 5 bases and at J to 13 bases, leaving 10 bases not matched to a gene. The CDR3 spans 12 residues. Germline assignment: CDR1 SQVTM and CDR2 ANQGSEA. CDR3 sequence: CSVRQGEDRLFF. For the CDR3, the DNA is TGCAGCGTTCGACAGGGTGAGGATCGACTGTTTTTT.

This chain uses TRBV12-3 or TRBV12-4 with TRBJ2-7, with 15 bases aligning to TRBD2. The CDR3 sequence is 15 residues long. J lost 5 bases, V lost 5 bases, and 4 bases had no gene match. The CDR3 DNA follows: TGTGCCAGCAGTCTAGGACTAGCGGGAGGGGACGAGCAGTACTTC. Residues: CASSLGLAGGDEQYF.

There are a few counts of this clonotype. The chain uses TRBV10-3 and TRBJ2-3, with 7 positions matching TRBD2. The germline CDR1 and CDR2 sequences are ENHRY and SYGVKD. Trimming removed 5 bases from V and 0 bases from J; junction bases left unmatched: 2. CDR3 length equals 14 residues. The CDR3 is CAISPGGSTDTQYF. The CDR3 coding sequence is TGTGCCATCAGTCCGGGAGGTAGCACAGATACGCAGTATTTT.

V and J are TRBV6-1 and TRBJ2-2, with 8 bases matching TRBD1. Germline V CDR1 and CDR2: MNHNS, SASEGT. The CDR3 is made up of 15 amino acids. V shed 6 bases and J 4 bases; nucleotides not matched to a gene: 7. The CDR3 nucleotides read TGTGCCAGCAGATCACAGGGGGTTACCACCGGGGAGCTGTTTTTT. This gives the protein CASRSQGVTTGELFF.

This clonotype has at least ten counts. CDR3 coding DNA: TGCGCCAGCAGCCAGGACCTTAACTATGGCTACACCTTC. Protein product: CASSQDLNYGYTF. J is TRBJ1-2 and V is TRBV4-3; no reliable D call. This CDR3 contains 13 residues. Trimming took off 3 bases at V and 1 base at J, with 6 bases between the two ends. Germline CDR1 LGHNA, CDR2 YSLEER.

This chain joins TRBV12-3 or TRBV12-4 and TRBJ2-4, with 9 positions matching TRBD1. With V trimmed by 6 bases and J by 2 bases, 8 bases remained unmatched. The CDR3 totals 16 residues. The CDR3 region is CASSPTGGASKNIQYF. DNA for the CDR3: TGTGCCAGCAGCCCCACAGGGGGCGCGTCCAAAAACATTCAGTACTTC.

In its sample, this clonotype was seen a few times. The rearrangement uses TRBV12-3 or TRBV12-4 and TRBJ2-1; 7 bases are shared with TRBD1. The length of the CDR3 is 15 residues. Losses at the gene ends were 3 bases for V and 5 bases for J; bases not matched to a gene: 7. CDR3 DNA: TGTGCCAGCAGTTTTAAGCTCCAGGGGGACAATGAGCAGTTCTTC. Translated, it gives CASSFKLQGDNEQFF.

The chain employs TRBV4-2 and TRBJ2-1, with 10 bases aligning to TRBD2. J gave up 7 bases and V 0 bases, and 9 bases lay outside the gene matches. CDR3 length equals 17 residues. Germline V lookup: CDR1 LGHNA, CDR2 YNFKEQ. The CDR3 bases are TGTGCCAGCAGCCAAGATACAGCGGGAGGGCCGCAGAATGAGCAGTTCTTC. It specifies CASSQDTAGGPQNEQFF.

The genes are TRBV4-3 and TRBJ2-7; 8 positions agree with TRBD1. This CDR3 has 15 amino acids. Trimming took 4 bases from V and 3 from J; bases not matched to a gene: 8. The germline V gene encodes CDR1 LGHNA and CDR2 YSLEER. The CDR3 spells CASSRITGGGYEQYF. CDR3 bases: TGCGCCAGCAGCCGGATTACAGGGGGTGGCTACGAGCAGTACTTC.

V is TRBV28 and J is TRBJ1-2, with D perhaps TRBD1 (5 bases). The CDR3 consists of 12 residues. The ends were cut back, 6 bases at V and 3 bases at J, with 8 bases in the middle. Germline CDR1 reads MDHEN; CDR2 reads SYDVKM. CDR3 bases: TGTGCCAGCAGACGAGGGGACTATGGCTACACCTTC. Encoded protein: CASRRGDYGYTF.

This clonotype has just a few counts. V is TRBV7-9 and J is TRBJ2-5; the match to TRBD2 covers 8 bases. J gave up 2 bases and V 5 bases, and 4 bases lay outside the gene matches. Germline CDR1 SEHNR, CDR2 FQNEAQ (reference sequence). There are 14 residues in the CDR3. CDR3 loop: CASSILADQETQYF. The CDR3 bases are TGTGCCAGCAGCATACTAGCGGATCAAGAGACCCAGTACTTC.

This chain links TRBV25-1 with TRBJ1-1; D remains unclear. The CDR3 loop spans 12 amino acids. Germline V gives CDR1 MGHDK, CDR2 SYGVNS. With 8 bases removed from V and 11 bases from J, the gap between germline ends came to 18 bases. The chain's CDR3 is CASRNSGLRAFF. The CDR3 nucleotides are TGTGCCAGCCGGAATTCGGGTCTGCGGGCTTTCTTT.

The gene calls are TRBV29-1 and TRBJ2-7, with TRBD1 matching over 7 bases. V lost 5 bases, J lost 4 bases, and 2 bases stayed unmatched. CDR3 length: 11 residues. CDR1 is SQVTM and CDR2 is ANQGSEA in the germline V gene. CDR3 DNA sequence: TGCAGCGTTACGACAGGGTACGAGCAGTACTTC. Residues: CSVTTGYEQYF.

This clonotype was seen more than once but under ten times. The genes are TRBV24-1 and TRBJ2-1, with 7 bases matching TRBD1. The germline V gene encodes CDR1 KGHDR and CDR2 SFDVKD. Germline trimming cut 7 bases from V and 2 bases from J; bases unmatched to any gene: 7. This CDR3 has 15 amino acids. CDR3 protein: CATSPTGFTYNEQFF. The CDR3 DNA sequence: TGTGCCACCAGCCCGACAGGGTTCACCTACAATGAGCAGTTCTTC.

This clonotype was seen only a few times. The chain links TRBV13 to TRBJ2-7; D not certain. CDR1 is PRHDT, CDR2 FYEKMQ, per germline (reference sequence). With 2 bases removed from V and 5 bases from J, the gap between germline ends came to 19 bases. The length of the CDR3 is 16 residues. CDR3: CASSLRFGRTSHEQYF. CDR3 sequence (DNA): TGTGCCAGCAGCTTACGATTCGGACGGACGTCCCACGAGCAGTACTTC.

The table lists this clonotype with a few counts. The rearrangement uses TRBV5-1 and TRBJ1-5; D unresolved. Germline V lookup: CDR1 SGHRS, CDR2 YFSETQ. There are 15 residues in the CDR3. Deletions cut 1 base from V and 1 base from J, with 9 bases between. The CDR3 DNA is TGCGCCAGCAGCTTGACCGGCCGGAGCAATCAGCCCCAGCATTTT. This gives the protein CASSLTGRSNQPQHF.

The rearrangement joins TRBV12-3 or TRBV12-4 to TRBJ2-2; 7 positions agree with TRBD1. V lost 4 bases, J lost 5 bases, and 4 bases stayed unmatched. The CDR3 length is 14 residues. CDR3 region: CASSYRGGTGELFF. Here the CDR3 DNA reads TGTGCCAGCAGTTACAGGGGTGGGACCGGGGAGCTGTTTTTT.

The chain joins TRBV6-5 to TRBJ2-7; unclear D gene. CDR3 length: 13 amino acids. V gave up 4 bases and J gave up 3 bases, with 10 bases separating them. CDR1 MNHEY and CDR2 SVGAGI come from the germline V gene. CDR3 sequence: CASSSLPLYEQYF. The CDR3 bases are TGTGCCAGCAGTTCACTGCCGCTCTACGAGCAGTACTTC.